The sequence of this T cell receptor beta chain was determined in a study of blood T cell repertoires in COVID-19. The table came from immunoSEQ multiplex PCR; TCRdb's copy has only in-frame clones and leaves some out. The data contain around 300,000 clones, about 89% of them singletons. This CDR3 region has 15 residues. V gave up 4 bases and J gave up 0 bases, with 13 bases separating them. The germline gives CDR1 SGDLS, CDR2 YYNGEE. The V gene is TRBV9, the J gene TRBJ1-1; no definite D call. Sequenced material: PBMCs or T cells enriched from blood (not recorded which). The source is a woman between 18 and 30 years old who had recovered from COVID-19. CDR3 in DNA: TGTGCCAGCAGCCCAAGTGCGTTCATGAACACTGAAGCTTTCTTT. Translation gives CASSPSAFMNTEAFF.